Presented here are 10 T cell receptor beta chains from one specimen sequenced in a study of tumor-infiltrating lymphocytes in oesophageal squamous cell carcinoma. TCRdb redid the calling of the PCR reads with MiXCR, one entry per CDR3 protein. This table holds approximately 22,000 distinct CDR3 sequences, approximately 35% found once. Sequencing input: esophageal tumor tissue. Source of these receptors: a female donor with esophageal squamous cell carcinoma.

This clonotype was counted ten times or more. The chain employs TRBV6-6 and TRBJ2-5; 8 bases fit TRBD2. The junction had 3 bases not matched to a gene; V was cut back by 2 bases and J by 4 bases. Germline V lookup: CDR1 MNHNY, CDR2 SVGAGI (reference sequence). There are 14 residues in the CDR3. Here the CDR3 reads CASSYGLAGETQYF. The CDR3 nucleotides are TGTGCCAGCAGTTACGGGCTAGCGGGAGAGACCCAGTACTTC.

The rearrangement joins TRBV7-6 to TRBJ2-3; 7 positions match TRBD1. V lost 0 bases to trimming and J lost 0 bases; unmatched junction nucleotides: 3. The CDR3 is 16 amino acids. Per the germline V gene, CDR1 is SGHVS and CDR2 is FNYEAQ. The CDR3 coding sequence is TGTGCCAGCAGCTTAGCGGGGACAGAAAGCACAGATACGCAGTATTTT. Translated: CASSLAGTESTDTQYF.

Written as DNA, the CDR3 is TGTGCCACCAGCTCACTAGCGAGTGAGCAGTTCTTC. It codes for CATSSLASEQFF. The chain combines TRBV15 with TRBJ2-7; TRBD2 matches 7 bases. The end of the DNA is better explained by TRBJ2-1, so the J call may be wrong. This CDR3 contains 12 residues. The germline CDR1 and CDR2 sequences are LNHNV and YYDKDF (reference sequence).

This clonotype has a handful of counts. In this CDR3 the conserved last residue, phenylalanine or tryptophan, is missing, so a read error is likely. It is unclear where the CDR3 begins or ends on the DNA, so no DNA is shown, and the CDR3 is as TCRdb lists it. The gene calls are TRBV6-1 and TRBJ2-5; the DNA was not used to check the table's D call, TRBD2. The CDR3 adds up to 18 amino acids, both ends counted. Germline loops: CDR1 MNHNS, CDR2 SASEGT. CDR3 sequence reads: CASSEMRGHGSSPLHFGN.

The chain has TRBV7-8 and TRBJ2-5; TRBD2 agrees at 13 bases. The ends lost 4 bases at V and 1 base at J; junction bases unmatched: 3. Germline loops: CDR1 SGHVS, CDR2 FQNEAQ. This CDR3 spans 16 amino acids. CDR3 protein: CASSSRTSGSQETQYF. In nucleotides, the CDR3 is TGTGCCAGCAGCTCCAGGACTAGCGGGAGCCAAGAGACCCAGTACTTC.

V and J are TRBV7-6 and TRBJ2-3, with 10 bases that match TRBD1. Germline assignment: CDR1 SGHVS and CDR2 FNYEAQ. The CDR3 runs to 18 residues. The J segment lost 2 bases and the V segment lost 4 bases, leaving 12 bases of the junction unmatched. CDR3 coding DNA: TGTGCCAGCAGCTCACAACCCCGGGGGACAGGGGTCACAGATACGCAGTATTTT. Protein product: CASSSQPRGTGVTDTQYF.

The sample holds many counts of this clonotype. The V gene is TRBV12-3 or TRBV12-4, the J gene TRBJ2-1; D perhaps matches TRBD2 (6 bases). The CDR3 contains 14 residues. V lost 4 bases and J lost 6, with 13 bases in between. As DNA, the CDR3 is TGTGCCAGCAGTTCCCCGGAGGGCCGCAATGAGCAGTTCTTC. Translation gives CASSSPEGRNEQFF.

This chain joins TRBV9 and TRBJ2-3; D remains ambiguous. The J call may be in error: the DNA end matches TRBJ2-7 better. Germline V gene sequence: CDR1 SGDLS, CDR2 YYNGEE. The CDR3 runs 13 residues. In DNA form, the CDR3 reads TGTGCCAGCAGCGTAGTCTGTTCCTACGAGCAGTACTTC. It encodes CASSVVCSYEQYF.

The V call is TRBV7-8, the J call TRBJ2-3; D is ambiguous. With the DNA end fitting TRBJ2-1 better, the J assignment may be wrong. CDR1 is SGHVS and CDR2 is FQNEAQ in the germline V gene. This CDR3 is 12 amino acids long. In nucleotides, the CDR3 is TGTGCCAGCAGCTTAGTAATTAATGAGCAGTTCTTC. This sequence encodes CASSLVINEQFF.

This clonotype came up once. This chain connects TRBV7-4 to TRBJ2-5; 9 nucleotides align to TRBD2. The end of the DNA fits TRBJ2-1 better, so the J call may be wrong. CDR3 length: 16 amino acids. CDR1 is SGHVT, CDR2 SQSDAQ, per germline. The CDR3 DNA reads as TGTGCCAGCAGCTTAGCAGTTGCGGGAGGGCACAATGAGCAGTTCTTC. Amino acids: CASSLAVAGGHNEQFF.